These 6 T cell receptor beta chains share one sample of origin, sequenced in a study of T cell changes during pregnancy in multiple sclerosis. TCRdb's copy holds only in-frame clones and misses some; the assay was immunoSEQ multiplex PCR. The sample lists under 55,000 clones, about 92% occurring once. The material sequenced was CD4+ T cells from peripheral blood mononuclear cells, taken in the third trimester of pregnancy. The receptors were sampled from a female donor with multiple sclerosis, enrolled in a pregnancy study.

The chain recombines TRBV19 with TRBJ1-2, with D perhaps matching TRBD1 (5 bases). CDR3 size: 13 residues. V dropped 3 bases and J dropped 3 bases, with 8 bases sitting between them. Germline lookup yields CDR1 LNHDA and CDR2 SQIVND (reference sequence). The DNA for the CDR3 is TGTGCCAGTAGTATCAGGGAAGACTATGGCTACACCTTC. Amino acids: CASSIREDYGYTF.

DNA of the CDR3: TGTGCCAGCAGCAAAGGGAAGGTCAGGGGGTTAATCAAGGGAGCTTTCTTT. Its protein is CASSKGKVRGLIKGAFF. The chain employs TRBV21-1 and TRBJ1-1; TRBD1 was called by the table and not checked on the DNA. TRBV21-1 constitutes a pseudogene. This CDR3 comprises 17 residues.

This rearrangement joins TRBV4-3 to TRBJ1-2; D may be TRBD1 (6 bases). V was shortened by 3 bases and J by 6 bases, with 14 bases between the two germline ends. Germline V CDR1 and CDR2: LGHNA, YSLEER. The CDR3 spans 14 residues. The CDR3 reads CASSQGQTGNGYTF. As DNA, the CDR3 is TGCGCCAGCAGCCAGGGGCAAACAGGGAATGGCTACACCTTC.

The chain carries TRBV7-2 and TRBJ2-1; a weak D match, TRBD1 (5 bases). CDR1 is SGHTA and CDR2 is FQGNSA in the germline V gene. The V and J ends lost 0 bases and 7 bases respectively, with 10 bases between them. This CDR3 spans 14 amino acids. CDR3 sequence (DNA): TGTGCCAGCAGCTTAGCGGGGCAGATTAATGAGCAGTTCTTC. Translation gives CASSLAGQINEQFF. The full variable domain, rest sourced from reference TRBV7-2 and TRBJ2-1, is GAGVSQSPSNKVTEKGKDVELRCDPISGHTALYWYRQSLGQGLEFLIYFQGNSAPDKSGLPSDRFSAERTGGSVSTLTIQRTQQEDSAVYLCASSLAGQINEQFFGPGTRLTVL.

This clone was seen once. The chain couples TRBV11-2 to TRBJ2-7; weak D call: TRBD1 (5 bases). Per the germline V gene, CDR1 is SGHAT and CDR2 is FQNNGV. This CDR3 has 15 residues. Trimming took 6 bases from V and 2 from J, leaving 17 bases between them. The CDR3 nucleotides read TGTGCCAGCAGGTCTTACAGGAACCGCACCTACGAGCAGTACTTC. This gives the protein CASRSYRNRTYEQYF.

By its share, this clone is medium-sized. The chain carries TRBV19 and TRBJ1-5; the D gene is possibly TRBD1 (5 bases). Germline lookup yields CDR1 LNHDA and CDR2 SQIVND (reference sequence). The CDR3 sequence is 17 residues long. V was shortened by 8 bases and J by 0 bases, with 20 bases between the two germline ends. DNA of the CDR3: TGTGCCAGTCAGGGTCGCCCGACTCGGTATAGCAATCAGCCCCAGCATTTT. Translating gives CASQGRPTRYSNQPQHF.